This T cell receptor beta chain was profiled in a study of blood T cell repertoires in COVID-19. Study-level background: The samples span acute and convalescent COVID-19 from the United States, Italy and Spain. T cells, B-cell-depleted T cells, or PBMCs provided the cDNA or gDNA that served as material.

Deletions cut 5 bases from V and 4 bases from J, with 17 bases between. The CDR3 extends over 16 amino acids. Germline CDR1 reads SNHLY; CDR2 reads FYNNEI. Assay: immunoSEQ multiplex PCR; the TCRdb copy retains only in-frame clones and omits some. The data contain 250,000 to 300,000 clones, approximately 91% of them singletons. Sequencing was carried out using peripheral blood. The V call is TRBV2, the J call TRBJ2-2; D gene unclear. The sequence came from a woman in her thirties or forties who had recovered from COVID-19. CDR3 DNA: TGTGCCAGCAGTATTGAGGTGCGAAGTATCACCGGGGAGCTGTTTTTT. Its translation: CASSIEVRSITGELFF.